This T cell receptor (beta chain) was profiled in a study of shared clonotypes between healthy human individuals. This CDR3 has 15 amino acids. Trimming stripped 6 bases from V and 9 bases from J, with 21 bases between. CDR1 LNHDA and CDR2 SQIVND come from the germline V gene (reference sequence). The genomic DNA of each subset was split evenly across several immunoSEQ plates. Using immunoSEQ multiplex PCR, the repertoire was profiled, and TCRdb retains in-frame clones only, with some absent. This table has approximately 1,000,000 clones, 60% to 80% appearing once. The V call is TRBV19, the J call TRBJ1-5; no firm D call. This clonotype was obtained from a man aged 18 to 35 in good health. Some clones in this sample may be carry-over from other donors' samples. Material for sequencing was memory CD4+ T cells from PBMCs. The subset here: CD45RA-negative fraction. In DNA form, the CDR3 reads TGTGCCAGTAGGCCCCCGGGTATGGGTTCGGGGCCCCAGCATTTT. This codes for CASRPPGMGSGPQHF. The entire variable domain, with the rest obtained from reference TRBV19 and TRBJ1-5, is as follows: DGGITQSPKYLFRKEGQNVTLSCEQNLNHDAMYWYRQDPGQGLRLIYYSQIVNDFQKGDIAEGYSVSREKKESFPLTVTSAQKNPTAFYLCASRPPGMGSGPQHFGDGTRLSIL.